Following are 22 T cell receptor beta chains from one sample sequenced in a study of blood T cell repertoires in COVID-19. Repertoires were generated with immunoSEQ multiplex PCR, while TCRdb's copy carries only in-frame clones and drops some. The sample has 30,000 to 45,000 clones; 78% are singletons. The specimen was peripheral blood. The receptors originated from a man aged 60 to 69 with acute or convalescent COVID-19.

The chain recombines TRBV5-1 with TRBJ2-7; D perhaps matches TRBD1 (6 bases). Germline CDR1 reads SGHRS; CDR2 reads YFSETQ. V lost 5 bases to trimming and J lost 5 bases, with 14 bases between them. The length of the CDR3 is 13 residues. The CDR3 reads CASRQTGYDEQYF. The DNA of the CDR3 is TGCGCCAGCAGACAAACAGGGTACGACGAGCAGTACTTC.

The chain has TRBV2 and TRBJ1-4; 7 bases fit TRBD1. The junction had 8 bases not matched to a gene; V was cut back by 7 bases and J by 3 bases. Germline-derived CDR1 and CDR2 are SNHLY and FYNNEI. This CDR3 region has 15 residues. The CDR3 coding sequence is TGTGCCAGCACTAAGCTAGGGGGCTCTAATGAAAAACTGTTTTTT. It specifies CASTKLGGSNEKLFF.

The chain joins TRBV6-5 to TRBJ1-2; 9 nucleotides agree with TRBD1. V shed 5 bases and J 8 bases; nucleotides not matched to a gene: 9. This CDR3 contains 14 residues. Germline CDR1 and CDR2: MNHEY and SVGAGI. CDR3 sequence: CASSTLTGGRGYTF. Written as DNA, the CDR3 is TGTGCCAGCAGTACCTTGACAGGGGGTCGAGGCTACACCTTC.

The V and J genes are TRBV5-1 and TRBJ1-2; weak D call: TRBD1 (6 bases). Trimming shortened V by 0 bases and J by 3 bases, and 12 bases separated the two germline ends. Germline V lookup: CDR1 SGHRS, CDR2 YFSETQ. This CDR3 spans 15 amino acids. The CDR3 coding sequence is TGCGCCAGCAGCTTGGGGCAGGGGTCCTACTATGGCTACACCTTC. Translating gives CASSLGQGSYYGYTF.

The gene calls are TRBV4-2 and TRBJ2-2; D might be TRBD2 (5 bases). V lost 4 bases and J 3 bases, leaving 15 bases between the germline ends. Germline CDR1 and CDR2: LGHNA and YNFKEQ. The CDR3 is made up of 16 amino acids. The CDR3 reads CASSLREGHDTGELFF. CDR3 DNA sequence: TGTGCCAGCAGCCTCCGCGAGGGCCATGACACCGGGGAGCTGTTTTTT.

The rearrangement joins TRBV18 to TRBJ2-2; TRBD2 aligns across 12 bases. Germline CDR1 KGHSH, CDR2 LQKENI. The CDR3 consists of 16 residues. J lost 4 bases, V lost 6 bases, and 6 bases had no gene match. CDR3 region: CASSPTSGRGTGELFF. The CDR3 nucleotides are TGTGCCAGCTCCCCGACTAGCGGGAGAGGCACCGGGGAGCTGTTTTTT.

The rearrangement joins TRBV28 to TRBJ1-1; 7 positions match TRBD1. Trimming at V came to 5 bases and at J to 0 bases, leaving 3 bases not matched to a gene. There are 14 residues in the CDR3. Looked up from germline, CDR1 is MDHEN and CDR2 is SYDVKM. CDR3 sequence (DNA): TGTGCCAGCAGTCAGGGACAGATGAACACTGAAGCTTTCTTT. Its translation: CASSQGQMNTEAFF.

The chain carries TRBV9 and TRBJ2-5; the match to TRBD1 covers 7 bases. This CDR3 has 14 amino acids. Trimming cost V 2 bases and J 1 base; bases outside gene matches: 2. The germline CDR1 and CDR2 sequences are SGDLS and YYNGEE. The CDR3 spells CASSVGQAQETQYF. The CDR3 DNA reads TGTGCCAGCAGCGTTGGACAGGCCCAAGAGACCCAGTACTTC. The full variable domain, its missing parts supplied by reference TRBV9 and TRBJ2-5, is DSGVTQTPKHLITATGQRVTLRCSPRSGDLSVYWYQQSLDQGLQFLIQYYNGEERAKGNILERFSAQQFPDLHSELNLSSLELGDSALYFCASSVGQAQETQYFGPGTRLLVL.

CDR3 amino acids: CASSHGGRALNEQFF. The CDR3 DNA is TGCGCCAGCAGCCACGGCGGGAGGGCCTTAAATGAGCAGTTCTTC. The chain links TRBV4-1 to TRBJ2-1; 9 bases map to TRBD2. V gave up 3 bases and J gave up 7 bases; unmatched junction bases: 7. In germline, CDR1 is MGHRA, CDR2 YSYEKL. CDR3 length: 15 residues.

The genes are TRBV6-1 and TRBJ1-1; possibly TRBD1 for D (6 bases). V lost 2 bases, J lost 0 bases, and 10 bases lay in between. Germline V gene data show CDR1 as MNHNS and CDR2 as SASEGT. This CDR3 region has 15 residues. CDR3 amino acids: CASSEKTGMNTEAFF. The CDR3 DNA is TGTGCCAGCAGTGAAAAGACAGGTATGAACACTGAAGCTTTCTTT.

This sequence joins TRBV9 and TRBJ2-1; D not certain. The germline V gene has CDR1 SGDLS and CDR2 YYNGEE. The V end was cut by 3 bases, the J end by 6 bases, with 10 bases between. This CDR3 region has 13 residues. The CDR3 protein is CASSERLFNEQFF. The DNA for the CDR3 is TGTGCCAGCAGCGAACGACTTTTCAATGAGCAGTTCTTC.

The CDR3 sequence is CASSWTGGFLNTEAFF. The CDR3 DNA is TGTGCCAGCAGTTGGACAGGGGGCTTTTTGAACACTGAAGCTTTCTTT. The chain employs TRBV6-5 and TRBJ1-1; TRBD1 matches 11 bases. The CDR3 runs to 16 residues. V was pared by 4 bases and J by 0 bases, with 4 bases of the junction left unmatched. Germline V gene lookup returns CDR1 MNHEY and CDR2 SVGAGI.

The sample holds a few counts of this clone. The chain links TRBV6-8 to TRBJ2-7; 9 bases match TRBD1. V gave up 3 bases and J gave up 5 bases; unmatched junction bases: 8. The germline V gene encodes CDR1 MNHGY and CDR2 SAAAGT. The CDR3 covers 15 residues. The CDR3 nucleotides read TGTGCCAGCAGTTATGGGGACAGGGAGGTCCACGAGCAGTACTTC. Protein sequence: CASSYGDREVHEQYF.

The chain employs TRBV9 and TRBJ2-1; TRBD2 matches 10 bases. The CDR3 is 15 amino acids. Germline trimming cut 3 bases from V and 6 bases from J; bases unmatched to any gene: 6. Germline loops: CDR1 SGDLS, CDR2 YYNGEE. In nucleotides, the CDR3 is TGTGCCAGCAGCGCTCGACTAGCGGGCGGCAATGAGCAGTTCTTC. It specifies CASSARLAGGNEQFF.

The rearrangement joins TRBV5-1 to TRBJ1-6; D unclear. Deletions cut 0 bases from V and 9 bases from J, with 13 bases between. Per the germline V gene, CDR1 is SGHRS and CDR2 is YFSETQ. CDR3 length equals 15 residues. The CDR3 here is CASSLGSLSGSPLHF. DNA for the CDR3: TGCGCCAGCAGCTTGGGGTCGCTGAGTGGTTCACCCCTCCACTTT.

The chain is built from TRBV7-8 and TRBJ1-1; TRBD1 is a possible D gene (5 bases). Deletions cut 2 bases from V and 0 bases from J, with 16 bases between. CDR1 and CDR2 from the germline V gene are SGHVS and FQNEAQ. This CDR3 comprises 17 residues. The CDR3 loop reads CASSLLSGGGMNTEAFF. Written as DNA, the CDR3 is TGTGCCAGCAGCTTATTGTCCGGGGGAGGGATGAACACTGAAGCTTTCTTT.

The CDR3 DNA is TGTGCCAGCAGTGAAGGGACTAGCATCTACGAGCAGTACTTC. This gives the protein CASSEGTSIYEQYF. The rearrangement links TRBV6-1 to TRBJ2-7; TRBD2 matches at 8 bases. The CDR3 spans 14 residues. Per germline, CDR1 MNHNS and CDR2 SASEGT. V shed 1 base and J 3 bases; nucleotides not matched to a gene: 2.

The table lists this clone with a few counts. The V and J genes are TRBV6-2 or TRBV6-3 and TRBJ2-1, with 7 positions matching TRBD1. CDR3 size: 16 residues. The V gene's germline CDR1 is MNHEY and CDR2 SVGEGT. The trim removed 5 bases at V and 0 bases at J, leaving 7 bases unmatched. CDR3 DNA sequence: TGTGCCAGCAGTCGACCCCGGGACAGCTCCTACAATGAGCAGTTCTTC. Its protein product is CASSRPRDSSYNEQFF.

The chain is built from TRBV6-2 or TRBV6-3 and TRBJ2-1; 10 nucleotides align to TRBD2. J lost 10 bases, V lost 2 bases, and 11 bases had no gene match. The CDR3 runs to 16 residues. Germline V gene lookup returns CDR1 MNHEY and CDR2 SVGEGT. The CDR3 here is CASSYRAAGGPREQFF. CDR3 DNA sequence: TGTGCCAGCAGTTACCGGGCAGCGGGAGGGCCACGGGAGCAGTTCTTC.

The sample holds a few counts of this clone. The genes are TRBV11-2 and TRBJ1-5, with D perhaps TRBD1 (6 bases). The CDR3 is 14 residues long. V was cut by 2 bases and J by 7 bases, with 12 bases left in between. Germline CDR1 and CDR2: SGHAT and FQNNGV. The CDR3 loop reads CASSLSGARQPQHF. The DNA of the CDR3 is TGTGCCAGCAGCTTATCAGGGGCCCGACAGCCCCAGCATTTT.

The chain is built from TRBV7-9 and TRBJ1-2, with TRBD1 identical over 9 bases. Trimming took 4 bases from V and 7 from J; bases not matched to a gene: 10. The CDR3 spans 15 residues. Per the germline V gene, CDR1 is SEHNR and CDR2 is FQNEAQ (reference sequence). In nucleotides, the CDR3 is TGTGCCAGCAGCTACTGGGACAGGGAATCAGGTGGCTACACCTTC. Translation gives CASSYWDRESGGYTF. Supplemented by reference TRBV7-9 and TRBJ1-2, the full variable domain reads DTGVSQNPRHKITKRGQNVTFRCDPISEHNRLYWYRQTLGQGPEFLTYFQNEAQLEKSRLLSDRFSAERPKGSFSTLEIQRTEQGDSAMYLCASSYWDRESGGYTFGSGTRLTVV.

The chain couples TRBV4-2 to TRBJ2-6; no reliable D call. This CDR3 region has 16 residues. V was trimmed by 4 bases and J by 0 bases, leaving 10 bases between them. CDR1 and CDR2 (germline): LGHNA, YNFKEQ. CDR3 protein: CASSPVTNSGANVLTF. CDR3 DNA sequence: TGTGCCAGCAGCCCAGTTACCAACTCTGGGGCCAACGTCCTGACTTTC.